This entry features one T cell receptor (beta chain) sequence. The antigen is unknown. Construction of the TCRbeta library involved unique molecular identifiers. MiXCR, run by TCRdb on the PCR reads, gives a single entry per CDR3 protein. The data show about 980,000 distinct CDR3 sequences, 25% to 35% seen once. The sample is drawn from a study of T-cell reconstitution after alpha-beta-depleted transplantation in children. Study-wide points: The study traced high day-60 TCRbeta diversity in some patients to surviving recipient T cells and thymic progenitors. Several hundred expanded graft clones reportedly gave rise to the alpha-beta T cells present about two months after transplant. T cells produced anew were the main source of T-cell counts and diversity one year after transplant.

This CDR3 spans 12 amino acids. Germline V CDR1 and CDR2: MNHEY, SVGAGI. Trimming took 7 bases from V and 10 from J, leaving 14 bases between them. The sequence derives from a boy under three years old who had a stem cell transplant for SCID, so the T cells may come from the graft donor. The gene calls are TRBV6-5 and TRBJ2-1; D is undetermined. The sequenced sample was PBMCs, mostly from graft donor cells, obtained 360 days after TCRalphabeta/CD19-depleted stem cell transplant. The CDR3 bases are TGTGCCAGCATAGGTGTTCTCCGGGAGCAGTTCTTC. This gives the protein CASIGVLREQFF.